The 19 T cell receptor beta chains listed next were all sequenced from one sample in a study of blood T cell repertoires in COVID-19. Sequenced by immunoSEQ multiplex PCR; TCRdb stores in-frame clones only, minus some. The table has 20,000 to 30,000 clones, approximately 86% seen once. The sample consisted of peripheral blood. These receptors were taken from a man between 45 and 60 years old with active COVID-19.

J is TRBJ2-7 and V is TRBV19; TRBD1 agrees at 8 bases. Germline trimming cut 5 bases from V and 2 bases from J; bases unmatched to any gene: 2. Germline V CDR1 and CDR2: LNHDA, SQIVND (reference sequence). This CDR3 is 13 amino acids long. CDR3 amino acids: CASSPGQAYEQYF. CDR3 DNA sequence: TGTGCCAGTAGTCCGGGACAGGCCTACGAGCAGTACTTC.

The CDR3 region is CASSLTRGSSYEQYF. In DNA, the CDR3 is TGTGCCAGCAGCTTAACGCGGGGTAGCTCCTACGAGCAGTACTTC. This rearrangement joins TRBV7-2 to TRBJ2-7, with a weak D call TRBD2 (6 bases). CDR3 length: 15 residues. V lost 2 bases, J lost 0 bases, and 11 bases lay in between. The germline gives CDR1 SGHTA, CDR2 FQGNSA. Full variable domain (missing parts from reference TRBV7-2 and TRBJ2-7): GAGVSQSPSNKVTEKGKDVELRCDPISGHTALYWYRQSLGQGLEFLIYFQGNSAPDKSGLPSDRFSAERTGGSVSTLTIQRTQQEDSAVYLCASSLTRGSSYEQYFGPGTRLTVT.

The J gene is TRBJ2-3, the V gene TRBV6-5, with D perhaps TRBD2 (7 bases). CDR3 size: 15 residues. Germline CDR1 MNHEY, CDR2 SVGAGI. The V gene lost 5 bases and the J gene lost 6 bases, with 18 bases spanning the gap. CDR3 DNA: TGTGCCAGCAGTCGGGGGGCGGGGGCGTCCGATACGCAGTATTTT. Protein: CASSRGAGASDTQYF.

The chain joins TRBV6-5 to TRBJ2-1; 10 bases are a match to TRBD2. In germline, CDR1 is MNHEY, CDR2 SVGAGI. V lost 6 bases to trimming and J lost 4 bases; unmatched junction nucleotides: 6. This CDR3 contains 15 residues. DNA of the CDR3: TGTGCCAGCAGCCTAGCGGGAGTAGCATACAATGAGCAGTTCTTC. As protein: CASSLAGVAYNEQFF.

The chain employs TRBV20-1 and TRBJ2-1, with D perhaps TRBD1 (6 bases). Trimming removed 3 bases at V and 1 base at J, with 13 bases between. Germline CDR1 and CDR2: DFQATT and SNEGSKA (reference sequence). The CDR3 runs 15 residues. The DNA for the CDR3 is TGCAGTGCTAGTGAACAGGGATTGTCCTACAATGAGCAGTTCTTC. It is translated as CSASEQGLSYNEQFF.

This chain joins TRBV5-1 and TRBJ2-7; 9 nucleotides align to TRBD1. This CDR3 has 15 residues. J lost 6 bases, V lost 0 bases, and 7 bases had no gene match. Germline values: CDR1 SGHRS, CDR2 YFSETQ. CDR3 region: CASSLGGGQGTEQYF. CDR3 in DNA: TGCGCCAGCAGCTTGGGGGGAGGACAGGGGACCGAGCAGTACTTC. The whole variable domain, remainder taken from reference TRBV5-1 and TRBJ2-7, is KAGVTQTPRYLIKTRGQQVTLSCSPISGHRSVSWYQQTPGQGLQFLFEYFSETQRNKGNFPGRFSGRQFSNSRSEMNVSTLELGDSALYLCASSLGGGQGTEQYFGPGTRLTVT.

CDR3 bases: TGTGCCACCAGCAGAGGGACTCGGAATTCACCCCTCCACTTT. This encodes CATSRGTRNSPLHF. The gene calls are TRBV15 and TRBJ1-6; D is unclear. This CDR3 comprises 14 residues. Trimming stripped 1 base from V and 7 bases from J, with 8 bases between. Per the germline V gene, CDR1 is LNHNV and CDR2 is YYDKDF (reference sequence).

The chain recombines TRBV25-1 with TRBJ1-2, with D tentatively TRBD1 (5 bases). The germline CDR1 and CDR2 sequences are MGHDK and SYGVNS. The germline V and J ends were trimmed by 8 bases and 4 bases, with 17 bases remaining between them. There are 14 residues in the CDR3. The CDR3 spells CASSGTPRSYGYTF. The CDR3 nucleotides read TGTGCCAGCTCCGGGACTCCGCGTAGCTATGGCTACACCTTC.

This chain links TRBV5-1 with TRBJ2-1, with TRBD2 matching 8 bases. The ends lost 1 base at V and 10 bases at J; junction bases unmatched: 10. The CDR3 runs to 15 residues. Germline-derived CDR1 and CDR2 are SGHRS and YFSETQ. The CDR3 is CASSLTGLAVEEQFF. The CDR3 DNA is TGCGCCAGCAGCTTGACCGGACTAGCAGTAGAGGAGCAGTTCTTC.

Only a few counts were recorded for this clone. CDR3 DNA: TGTGCCAGCACCCAGGCCCCGGATGGCAATCAGCCCCAGCATTTT. Translated, it gives CASTQAPDGNQPQHF. This sequence joins TRBV2 and TRBJ1-5; no firm D call. Germline-derived CDR1 and CDR2 are SNHLY and FYNNEI. Trimming removed 7 bases at V and 2 bases at J, with 15 bases between. The CDR3 covers 15 residues.

The CDR3, as DNA: TGTGCCAGCAGCAAGACAGTGAACACGAACACTGAAGCTTTCTTT. Protein sequence: CASSKTVNTNTEAFF. The chain employs TRBV7-2 and TRBJ1-1, with D possibly matching TRBD1 (5 bases). There are 15 residues in the CDR3. Germline loops: CDR1 SGHTA, CDR2 FQGNSA. V was pared by 5 bases and J by 1 base, with 14 bases between. Full variable domain (remainder filled in from reference TRBV7-2 and TRBJ1-1): GAGVSQSPSNKVTEKGKDVELRCDPISGHTALYWYRQSLGQGLEFLIYFQGNSAPDKSGLPSDRFSAERTGGSVSTLTIQRTQQEDSAVYLCASSKTVNTNTEAFFGQGTRLTVV.

This clone was seen a single time. V and J are TRBV14 and TRBJ2-1, with a weak D call TRBD1 (6 bases). CDR3 length: 13 residues. Trimming took off 7 bases at V and 2 bases at J, with 9 bases between the two ends. The germline CDR1 and CDR2 sequences are SGHDN and FVKESK. CDR3 in amino acids: CASNQGPYNEQFF. The DNA of the CDR3 is TGTGCCAGCAATCAGGGGCCCTACAATGAGCAGTTCTTC.

This clone has only one observation. The chain carries TRBV27 and TRBJ2-7; the D gene is possibly TRBD2 (5 bases). Looked up from germline, CDR1 is MNHEY and CDR2 is SMNVEV (reference sequence). There are 11 residues in the CDR3. Between the trimmed V and J ends, which lost 5 bases and 3 bases, there was a span of 5 bases. The CDR3 loop reads CASSRGYEQYF. CDR3 DNA: TGTGCCAGCAGTCGGGGCTACGAGCAGTACTTC.

V and J are TRBV4-2 and TRBJ2-7; 11 nucleotides line up with TRBD2. Trimming at V came to 0 bases and at J to 7 bases, leaving 5 bases not matched to a gene. The CDR3 is 15 residues long. CDR1 is LGHNA and CDR2 is YNFKEQ in the germline V gene. CDR3 protein: CASSQELAGAREQYF. In DNA form, the CDR3 reads TGTGCCAGCAGCCAAGAACTAGCGGGAGCTAGAGAGCAGTACTTC.

The chain joins TRBV7-3 to TRBJ2-5, with TRBD2 identical over 7 bases. Germline CDR1 and CDR2: SGHTA and FQGTGA. The CDR3 totals 18 residues. The V gene end was trimmed by 2 bases and the J gene end by 4 bases; junction bases not matched to a gene: 16. The CDR3 coding sequence is TGTGCCAGCAGCTTACGCCCTATATCGGCGGCGGGAGTAGAGACCCAGTACTTC. Protein product: CASSLRPISAAGVETQYF.

The chain employs TRBV5-1 and TRBJ2-3; possibly TRBD1 for D (6 bases). Germline CDR1 reads SGHRS; CDR2 reads YFSETQ. The CDR3 length is 15 residues. Trimming removed 5 bases from V and 3 bases from J, with 16 bases in between. CDR3 sequence (DNA): TGCGCCAGCAGACTACCGTCAGGGGCGACAGATACGCAGTATTTT. Amino acid sequence: CASRLPSGATDTQYF.

V and J are TRBV2 and TRBJ2-2; TRBD1 matches at 7 bases. Germline loops: CDR1 SNHLY, CDR2 FYNNEI. The CDR3 contains 14 residues. V dropped 6 bases and J dropped 7; count of bases not matched to a gene: 8. The CDR3 protein is CASRGTESNGELFF. In DNA form, the CDR3 reads TGTGCCAGCAGAGGGACAGAGTCAAACGGGGAGCTGTTTTTT.

This chain connects TRBV7-2 to TRBJ2-3, with 10 bases fitting TRBD2. V gave up 1 base and J gave up 4 bases; unmatched junction bases: 5. The CDR3 has 16 amino acids. Germline V gene sequence: CDR1 SGHTA, CDR2 FQGNSA. The CDR3 coding sequence is TGTGCCAGCAGCTTAGTCGGGCTAGCGGGGGCAGATACGCAGTATTTT. It specifies CASSLVGLAGADTQYF.

This chain connects TRBV6-5 to TRBJ2-7; D perhaps matches TRBD1 (6 bases). Germline V gives CDR1 MNHEY, CDR2 SVGAGI. Trimming removed 7 bases at V and 0 bases at J, with 13 bases between. The CDR3 is 14 amino acids. In DNA form, the CDR3 reads TGTGCCAGCAAGATAGGGGGAGCCTCCTACGAGCAGTACTTC. It translates to CASKIGGASYEQYF.